Presented here are 21 T cell receptor beta chains from one specimen sequenced in a study of blood T cell repertoires in COVID-19. Sequencing was performed with immunoSEQ multiplex PCR; in TCRdb, only in-frame clones are kept and a portion is missing. The table records about 140,000 clones, 88% of them present only once. Sequencing was performed on peripheral blood. The receptors originated from a man aged 50-60 years with active or convalescent COVID-19.

The V call is TRBV10-3, the J call TRBJ1-5; TRBD1 agrees at 7 bases. Losses at the gene ends were 8 bases for V and 2 bases for J; bases not matched to a gene: 6. This CDR3 is built from 14 residues. Germline CDR1 and CDR2: ENHRY and SYGVKD. CDR3 in amino acids: CAISDRTGNQPQHF. In nucleotides, the CDR3 is TGTGCCATCTCGGACAGGACGGGCAATCAGCCCCAGCATTTT.

This chain joins TRBV5-1 and TRBJ2-7, with 10 bases fitting TRBD2. The trim removed 4 bases at V and 3 bases at J, leaving 7 bases unmatched. Germline V gene data show CDR1 as SGHRS and CDR2 as YFSETQ. This CDR3 region has 15 residues. CDR3 residues: CASSHIGTSDYEQYF. The CDR3 nucleotides are TGCGCCAGCAGCCACATCGGGACTAGCGACTACGAGCAGTACTTC.

V gene TRBV5-4 combines with J gene TRBJ2-5; 9 bases map to TRBD1. This CDR3 is 14 amino acids long. The V segment lost 0 bases and the J segment 3 bases; nucleotides outside the gene matches: 0. Germline assignment: CDR1 SGHNT and CDR2 YYREEE (reference sequence). The DNA for the CDR3 is TGTGCCAGCAGCTTGGGGACAGGGGAAGAGACCCAGTACTTC. As protein: CASSLGTGEETQYF.

Concerning this clone itself: One junction end disagrees with the germline gene, perhaps due to a read error. The chain uses TRBV7-7 and TRBJ2-1; D is perhaps TRBD1 (5 bases). The CDR3 runs 15 residues. Germline values: CDR1 SSHAT, CDR2 FNYEAQ (reference sequence). CDR3 DNA sequence: TGTGCTAGCAGCTTAGCCAGGGTCTCCTACAATGAGCAGTTCTTC. This encodes CASSLARVSYNEQFF.

This chain joins TRBV5-8 and TRBJ1-2; D possibly corresponds to TRBD1 (5 bases). The germline CDR1 and CDR2 sequences are SGHTS and YDEGEE. V gave up 2 bases and J gave up 2 bases, with 13 bases separating them. The CDR3 is made up of 15 amino acids. The CDR3 reads CASSLQEMGNYGYTF. Here the CDR3 DNA reads TGTGCCAGCAGCTTACAGGAAATGGGGAACTATGGCTACACCTTC. Looking up the rest from reference TRBV5-8 and TRBJ1-2 gives the full variable domain: EAGVTQSPTHLIKTRGQQATLRCSPISGHTSVYWYQQALGLGLQFLLWYDEGEERNRGNFPPRFSGRQFPNYSSELNVNALELEDSALYLCASSLQEMGNYGYTFGSGTRLTVV.

The chain links TRBV5-1 to TRBJ2-7; D might be TRBD2 (6 bases). Trimming pared 0 bases from V and 2 bases from J, leaving 9 bases between. CDR3 length equals 14 residues. Germline lookup yields CDR1 SGHRS and CDR2 YFSETQ. The CDR3 is CASSLVSGAYEQYF. The CDR3 DNA reads as TGCGCCAGCAGCTTGGTTAGCGGAGCCTACGAGCAGTACTTC.

The chain combines TRBV11-2 with TRBJ2-7, with 12 positions matching TRBD2. CDR3 length equals 17 residues. V lost 0 bases to trimming and J lost 5 bases; unmatched junction nucleotides: 8. Looked up from germline, CDR1 is SGHAT and CDR2 is FQNNGV. DNA for the CDR3: TGTGCCAGCAGCTTAGACTACCTAGCGGGAGGGAGCGACGAGCAGTACTTC. Protein product: CASSLDYLAGGSDEQYF.

J is TRBJ2-3 and V is TRBV29-1; D remains unclear. Germline V gene data show CDR1 as SQVTM and CDR2 as ANQGSEA. The CDR3 sequence is 12 residues long. With 2 bases removed from V and 1 base from J, the gap between germline ends came to 4 bases. The CDR3 bases are TGCAGCGTTGAACAGGGCACAGATACGCAGTATTTT. Its translation is CSVEQGTDTQYF.

The chain joins TRBV2 to TRBJ1-3; tentatively, D is TRBD1 (5 bases). The CDR3 is 16 residues long. The V and J ends lost 2 bases and 0 bases respectively, with 11 bases between them. In germline, CDR1 is SNHLY, CDR2 FYNNEI. The DNA of the CDR3 is TGTGCCAGCAGTGAATCTAAGACAGTCTCTGGAAACACCATATATTTT. Amino acid sequence: CASSESKTVSGNTIYF.

CDR3 loop: CASSRDQETQYF. CDR3 sequence (DNA): TGTGCCAGCAGCCGGGACCAAGAGACCCAGTACTTC. This sequence joins TRBV9 and TRBJ2-5; no definite D call. CDR3 length: 12 amino acids. Germline V gene sequence: CDR1 SGDLS, CDR2 YYNGEE. The ends were cut back, 4 bases at V and 0 bases at J, with 4 bases in the middle.

V is TRBV18 and J is TRBJ2-7; D possibly corresponds to TRBD1 (6 bases). The germline V and J ends were trimmed by 2 bases and 7 bases, with 15 bases remaining between them. The length of the CDR3 is 14 residues. CDR1 and CDR2 (germline): KGHSH, LQKENI. CDR3 nucleotides: TGTGCCAGCTCACCAAGCAGGGGCGTGGGGGAGCAGTACTTC. Its protein product is CASSPSRGVGEQYF.

The rearrangement links TRBV6-5 to TRBJ2-5, with 10 bases matching TRBD1. The length of the CDR3 is 15 residues. V lost 6 bases and J lost 5; bases outside the gene matches: 9. The V gene's germline CDR1 is MNHEY and CDR2 SVGAGI. The CDR3 sequence is CASRETGGLQETQYF. The DNA of the CDR3 is TGTGCCAGCAGGGAGACAGGGGGCCTGCAGGAGACCCAGTACTTC.

This clone was detected once. This chain joins TRBV9 and TRBJ1-4; D might be TRBD1 (6 bases). V was trimmed by 2 bases and J by 0 bases, leaving 8 bases between them. The CDR3 is made up of 15 amino acids. Germline loops: CDR1 SGDLS, CDR2 YYNGEE. Written as DNA, the CDR3 is TGTGCCAGCAGCGTCGACAGGACAACTAATGAAAAACTGTTTTTT. Its translation is CASSVDRTTNEKLFF.

This clone has more than one count but fewer than ten. The rearrangement joins TRBV2 to TRBJ1-1; tentative D call: TRBD1 (6 bases). This CDR3 has 16 amino acids. Germline CDR1 is SNHLY and CDR2 is FYNNEI. V lost 7 bases, J lost 4 bases, and 22 bases lay in between. The chain's CDR3 is CASTRTDRFYITEAFF. CDR3 coding DNA: TGTGCCAGCACCCGGACAGATAGATTCTATATCACTGAAGCTTTCTTT.

The rearrangement joins TRBV6-4 to TRBJ1-5; 8 positions agree with TRBD1. V was pared by 3 bases and J by 4 bases, with 5 bases of the junction left unmatched. This CDR3 spans 15 amino acids. Germline V CDR1 and CDR2: MRHNA, SNTAGT. The CDR3 DNA follows: TGTGCCAGCAGTGAGACAGGGGAAGGAAATCAGCCCCAGCATTTT. Translated: CASSETGEGNQPQHF.

This chain joins TRBV19 and TRBJ1-6, with D unclear. The CDR3 has 16 amino acids. CDR1 and CDR2 (germline): LNHDA, SQIVND (reference sequence). Trimming pared 5 bases from V and 8 bases from J, leaving 19 bases between. DNA of the CDR3: TGTGCCAGTAGTGTGAGTGTGACGGACTCATATTCACCCCTCCACTTT. It yields the protein CASSVSVTDSYSPLHF.

This clone was seen a single time. The chain links TRBV13 to TRBJ2-3; 7 nucleotides match TRBD2. This CDR3 has 15 amino acids. The trim removed 5 bases at V and 0 bases at J, leaving 5 bases unmatched. From germline, CDR1 is PRHDT and CDR2 FYEKMQ (reference sequence). The chain's CDR3 is CASSRERGSTDTQYF. In nucleotides, the CDR3 is TGTGCCAGCAGCCGCGAGCGGGGAAGCACAGATACGCAGTATTTT.

The rearrangement uses TRBV6-4 and TRBJ2-3; D might be TRBD2 (6 bases). CDR3 length: 15 amino acids. Germline CDR1 MRHNA, CDR2 SNTAGT. The V end lost 6 bases, the J end lost 0 bases, and 13 bases lay between the germline ends. The CDR3 bases are TGTGCCAGCAGCTACAGGAGGGAAAGCACAGATACGCAGTATTTT. It is translated as CASSYRRESTDTQYF.

CDR3 nucleotides: TGTGCCAGTAGTCGTTCTAGCGGCCAAGAGACCCAGTACTTC. It specifies CASSRSSGQETQYF. The chain couples TRBV19 to TRBJ2-5; TRBD2 aligns across 7 bases. This CDR3 comprises 14 residues. CDR1 is LNHDA, CDR2 SQIVND, per germline (reference sequence). V trimming: 5 bases; J trimming: 1 base; junction bases outside the gene matches: 4.

In its sample, this clone was seen a few times. Its ends do not fully match the called genes, so a read error is possible. The V call is TRBV7-7, the J call TRBJ1-3; 8 nucleotides align to TRBD1. The CDR3 covers 15 residues. Germline-derived CDR1 and CDR2 are SSHAT and FNYEAQ (reference sequence). The CDR3 loop reads CASSSGTGAGNTIYF. CDR3 nucleotides: TGTGCTAGCAGCTCAGGGACAGGTGCGGGAAACACCATATATTTT.

The table lists this clone with a few counts. The J gene is TRBJ2-2, the V gene TRBV4-1; D unresolved. V lost 4 bases, J lost 2 bases, and 8 bases lay in between. Germline values: CDR1 MGHRA, CDR2 YSYEKL. This CDR3 has 14 residues. The CDR3 sequence: CASSRAYNTGELFF. The CDR3 region has the DNA TGCGCCAGCAGCCGAGCTTACAACACCGGGGAGCTGTTTTTT.